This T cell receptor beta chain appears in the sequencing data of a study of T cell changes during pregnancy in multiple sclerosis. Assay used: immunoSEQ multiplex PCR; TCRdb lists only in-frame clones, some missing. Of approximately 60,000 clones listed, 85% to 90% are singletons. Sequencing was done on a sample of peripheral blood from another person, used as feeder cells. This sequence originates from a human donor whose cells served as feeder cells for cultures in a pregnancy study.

The CDR3 here is CASSDPVPGLAGALGEQYF. The DNA of the CDR3 is TGTGCCAGCAGTGACCCCGTCCCGGGACTAGCGGGAGCGCTTGGGGAGCAGTACTTC. The chain links TRBV6-4 to TRBJ2-7; the match to TRBD2 covers 14 bases. The V gene's germline CDR1 is MRHNA and CDR2 SNTAGT. V lost 2 bases to trimming and J lost 7 bases; unmatched junction nucleotides: 16. The CDR3 has 19 amino acids.